Below, one TCR beta chain is given with its context. As yet, its antigen is unknown. The sample originates from a study of beta chain features in type 1 diabetes. The authors reverse transcribed all of the isolated RNA, so sequencing captured expressed TCRB transcripts. Sequencing used immunoSEQ multiplex PCR; TCRdb keeps in-frame clones, though not all of them. The table records some 170,000 clones, roughly 59% of them present only once. The CDR3 contains 13 residues. Looked up from germline, CDR1 is MNHEY and CDR2 is SVGAGI. V was pared by 6 bases and J by 9 bases, with 12 bases between. Study-wide findings and caveats: Significant though moderate, a shortening of TCRB CDR3s appeared in all four CD4+ subsets of Type 1 diabetes patients.

The receptor's source is a man in his thirties or forties with type 1 diabetes. The sample comprised naive CD4+ T cells from blood. The rearrangement links TRBV6-5 to TRBJ1-6; D may be TRBD1 (5 bases). CDR3: CASRGQGASPLHF. DNA for the CDR3: TGTGCCAGCAGAGGACAAGGGGCTTCACCCCTCCACTTT.